The 17 T cell receptor beta chains listed next were all sequenced from one sample in a study of blood T cell repertoires in COVID-19 (dated by TCRdb to the early 2020s). Library construction relied on the immunoSEQ multiplex PCR assay. TCRdb mirrors the immuneACCESS table, restricted to in-frame sequences. Some clones are absent from its copies; in checked studies, under half trace to an unresolved V gene, and the reason for the others is unknown. The table for this sample lists under 30,000 clones; about 90% of them were counted only once. The top ten clones comprise 3.5% of the sample. The sample taken for sequencing was peripheral blood. Receptors were obtained from a human donor in a cohort sampled during active COVID-19.

This sequence joins TRBV4-1 and TRBJ2-5; 9 bases are a match to TRBD2. There are 18 residues in the CDR3. Germline assignment: CDR1 MGHRA and CDR2 YSYEKL. V trimming: 7 bases; J trimming: 5 bases; junction bases outside the gene matches: 20. CDR3 nucleotides: TGCGCCAGCAACACCCTCTGGGGGCGGGGGGGTGATTTGGAGACCCAGTACTTC. Its protein is CASNTLWGRGGDLETQYF.

The chain links TRBV18 to TRBJ2-7, with D maybe TRBD2 (6 bases). Germline CDR1 reads KGHSH; CDR2 reads LQKENI. The CDR3 totals 19 residues. V was shortened by 3 bases and J by 1 base, with 25 bases between the two germline ends. The CDR3 sequence: CASSPLGAGPPERSYEQYF. The CDR3 nucleotides are TGTGCCAGCTCACCTCTTGGGGCGGGGCCCCCCGAAAGGTCCTACGAGCAGTACTTC.

The chain has TRBV27 and TRBJ2-3, with TRBD2 matching over 10 bases. The V and J ends lost 4 bases and 6 bases, in that order; junction bases with no gene match: 4. The germline V gene has CDR1 MNHEY and CDR2 SMNVEV (reference sequence). The CDR3 consists of 14 residues. The CDR3 DNA follows: TGTGCCAGCAGTTATAGCGGGGGGTCCGATACGCAGTATTTT. Its translation: CASSYSGGSDTQYF.

The rearrangement joins TRBV19 to TRBJ2-7, with 11 bases lining up with TRBD2. The trim removed 5 bases at V and 0 bases at J, leaving 3 bases unmatched. The CDR3 runs 15 residues. Germline V gene lookup returns CDR1 LNHDA and CDR2 SQIVND (reference sequence). The CDR3 is CASSLAGGPSYEQYF. In DNA form, the CDR3 reads TGTGCCAGTAGTCTAGCGGGGGGCCCCTCCTACGAGCAGTACTTC. Full variable domain (rest looked up from reference TRBV19 and TRBJ2-7): DGGITQSPKYLFRKEGQNVTLSCEQNLNHDAMYWYRQDPGQGLRLIYYSQIVNDFQKGDIAEGYSVSREKKESFPLTVTSAQKNPTAFYLCASSLAGGPSYEQYFGPGTRLTVT.

The chain recombines TRBV29-1 with TRBJ2-2; TRBD1 aligns across 9 bases. This CDR3 spans 14 amino acids. Germline assignment: CDR1 SQVTM and CDR2 ANQGSEA. J gave up 3 bases and V 4 bases, and 3 bases lay outside the gene matches. The CDR3 sequence is CSVGQGEDTGELFF. CDR3 bases: TGCAGCGTTGGACAGGGGGAGGACACCGGGGAGCTGTTTTTT.

This chain joins TRBV7-2 and TRBJ2-3; perhaps TRBD1 as D (6 bases). CDR1 and CDR2 from the germline V gene are SGHTA and FQGNSA. V was clipped by 2 bases and J by 1 base, with 10 bases between them. The CDR3 sequence is 15 residues long. The CDR3 region is CASSLRDIGTDTQYF. The CDR3 DNA reads TGTGCCAGCAGCTTAAGGGACATCGGCACAGATACGCAGTATTTT.

V is TRBV23-1 and J is TRBJ1-5, with 7 bases lining up with TRBD1. TRBV23-1 is given ORF status, its function remaining uncertain. The junction had 13 bases not matched to a gene; V was cut back by 2 bases and J by 0 bases. The CDR3 runs to 19 residues. In DNA form, the CDR3 reads TGCGCCAGCAGTCAAAAAACCGGGACAGAAAAGAATAGCAATCAGCCCCAGCATTTT. This gives the protein CASSQKTGTEKNSNQPQHF.

The chain links TRBV11-1 to TRBJ2-1, with a weak D call TRBD1 (6 bases). V lost 3 bases and J lost 1, with 7 bases in between. The CDR3 covers 14 residues. In germline, CDR1 is SGHAT, CDR2 FQDESV (reference sequence). The CDR3 here is CASSLQGSYNEQFF. The CDR3 DNA is TGTGCCAGCAGCTTGCAGGGGTCCTACAATGAGCAGTTCTTC.

The chain links TRBV5-1 to TRBJ1-2; D possibly corresponds to TRBD1 (6 bases). This CDR3 region has 14 residues. The germline V gene encodes CDR1 SGHRS and CDR2 YFSETQ. V was cut by 4 bases and J by 1 base, with 11 bases left in between. The CDR3 protein is CASSLTGDNYGYTF. As DNA, the CDR3 is TGCGCCAGCAGCCTGACAGGAGATAACTATGGCTACACCTTC.

The rearrangement joins TRBV28 to TRBJ2-3, with 12 bases aligning to TRBD1. Germline-derived CDR1 and CDR2 are MDHEN and SYDVKM. This CDR3 comprises 18 residues. Germline trimming cut 2 bases from V and 3 bases from J; bases unmatched to any gene: 9. CDR3 bases: TGTGCCAGCAGTTTAAAGGGGACAGGGGGCGTCAGAACAGATACGCAGTATTTT. It yields the protein CASSLKGTGGVRTDTQYF. Full variable domain (remainder filled in from reference TRBV28 and TRBJ2-3): DVKVTQSSRYLVKRTGEKVFLECVQDMDHENMFWYRQDPGLGLRLIYFSYDVKMKEKGDIPEGYSVSREKKERFSLILESASTNQTSMYLCASSLKGTGGVRTDTQYFGPGTRLTVL.

The J gene is TRBJ2-3, the V gene TRBV7-9; TRBD2 might be the D (6 bases). There are 18 residues in the CDR3. Per the germline V gene, CDR1 is SEHNR and CDR2 is FQNEAQ (reference sequence). Between the trimmed V and J ends, which lost 1 base and 2 bases, there was a span of 19 bases. The CDR3 here is CASSLGVPFAGYTDTQYF. The CDR3 nucleotides read TGTGCCAGCAGCTTAGGGGTCCCCTTTGCGGGGTACACAGATACGCAGTATTTT.

The V gene is TRBV5-6, the J gene TRBJ2-2, with 7 bases lining up with TRBD1. The CDR3 is 15 residues long. Germline-derived CDR1 and CDR2 are SGHDT and YYEEEE. J was trimmed by 4 bases and V by 0 bases; bases with no gene match: 3. In DNA form, the CDR3 reads TGTGCCAGCAGCTTGGAGGGGGCTTTCACCGGGGAGCTGTTTTTT. This gives the protein CASSLEGAFTGELFF.

The rearrangement uses TRBV7-2 and TRBJ1-1; TRBD1 agrees at 10 bases. The CDR3 runs 15 residues. J lost 6 bases, V lost 2 bases, and 6 bases had no gene match. Germline CDR1 and CDR2: SGHTA and FQGNSA. CDR3 amino acids: CASSLQGQGIAEAFF. CDR3 nucleotides: TGTGCCAGCAGCTTACAGGGACAGGGGATCGCTGAAGCTTTCTTT.

The genes are TRBV19 and TRBJ2-7; 8 bases map to TRBD1. Germline values: CDR1 LNHDA, CDR2 SQIVND (reference sequence). Trimming at V came to 5 bases and at J to 1 base, leaving 10 bases not matched to a gene. This CDR3 spans 16 amino acids. The CDR3 sequence is CASSSLDRAGSYEQYF. The CDR3 coding sequence is TGTGCCAGTAGTTCCTTGGACAGGGCAGGGTCCTACGAGCAGTACTTC.

The chain employs TRBV29-1 and TRBJ2-3, with 10 bases that match TRBD2. Germline CDR1 SQVTM, CDR2 ANQGSEA. V dropped 7 bases and J dropped 0; count of bases not matched to a gene: 13. The CDR3 extends over 17 amino acids. The CDR3 coding sequence is TGCAGCGGACTCGGGGGGCTAGCGGGGGCAAGCACAGATACGCAGTATTTT. It codes for CSGLGGLAGASTDTQYF.

The gene calls are TRBV7-8 and TRBJ2-3; D remains ambiguous. The length of the CDR3 is 14 residues. Trimming left V 3 bases short and J 2 bases short, with 9 bases between. Germline V gene sequence: CDR1 SGHVS, CDR2 FQNEAQ. DNA for the CDR3: TGTGCCAGCAGCTTCGACTCTTACACAGATACGCAGTATTTT. It translates to CASSFDSYTDTQYF. Supplemented by reference TRBV7-8 and TRBJ2-3, the full variable domain reads GAGVSQSPRYKVAKRGQDVALRCDPISGHVSLFWYQQALGQGPEFLTYFQNEAQLDKSGLPSDRFFAERPEGSVSTLKIQRTQQEDSAVYLCASSFDSYTDTQYFGPGTRLTVL.

The chain uses TRBV6-2 or TRBV6-3 and TRBJ1-1, with 7 bases fitting TRBD1. The CDR3 is 15 residues long. The germline CDR1 and CDR2 sequences are MNHEY and SVGEGT. J was trimmed by 4 bases and V by 0 bases; bases with no gene match: 5. CDR3 residues: CASSYSRQGPTEAFF. The CDR3 DNA follows: TGTGCCAGCAGTTACTCGCGACAGGGTCCCACTGAAGCTTTCTTT.